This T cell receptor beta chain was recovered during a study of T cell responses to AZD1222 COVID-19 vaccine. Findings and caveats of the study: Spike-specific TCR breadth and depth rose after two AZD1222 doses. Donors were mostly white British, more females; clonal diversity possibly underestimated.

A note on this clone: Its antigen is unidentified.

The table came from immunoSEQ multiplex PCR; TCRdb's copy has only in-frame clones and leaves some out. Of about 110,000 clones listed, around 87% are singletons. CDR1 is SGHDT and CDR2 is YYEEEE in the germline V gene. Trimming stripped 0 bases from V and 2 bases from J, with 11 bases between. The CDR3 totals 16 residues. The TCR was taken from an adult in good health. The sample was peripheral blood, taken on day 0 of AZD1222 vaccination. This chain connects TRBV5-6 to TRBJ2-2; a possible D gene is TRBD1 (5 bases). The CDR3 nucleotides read TGTGCCAGCAGCTTGGTACAGGAGATCAACACCGGGGAGCTGTTTTTT. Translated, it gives CASSLVQEINTGELFF.